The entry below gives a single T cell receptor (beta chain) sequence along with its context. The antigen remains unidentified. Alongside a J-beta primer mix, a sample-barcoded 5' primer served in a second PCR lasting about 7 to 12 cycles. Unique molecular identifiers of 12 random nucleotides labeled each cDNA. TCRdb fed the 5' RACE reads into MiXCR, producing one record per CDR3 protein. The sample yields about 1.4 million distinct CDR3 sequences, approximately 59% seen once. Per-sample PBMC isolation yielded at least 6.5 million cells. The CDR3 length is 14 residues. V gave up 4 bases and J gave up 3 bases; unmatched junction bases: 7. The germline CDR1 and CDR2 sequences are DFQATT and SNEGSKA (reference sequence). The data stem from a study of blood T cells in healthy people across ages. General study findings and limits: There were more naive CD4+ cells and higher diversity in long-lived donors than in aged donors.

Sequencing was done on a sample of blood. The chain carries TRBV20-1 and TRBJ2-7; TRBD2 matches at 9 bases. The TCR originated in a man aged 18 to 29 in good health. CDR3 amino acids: CSANRGGRGYEQYF. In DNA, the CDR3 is TGCAGTGCTAACCGAGGCGGGAGGGGCTACGAGCAGTACTTC.